Following are 2 T cell receptor beta chains from one sample sequenced in a study of shared clonotypes between healthy human individuals. The naive CD8 fraction comprised CD45RO-negative cells positively selected for CCR7 and excluded terminally differentiated effector memory CD45RA+ cells. Produced via immunoSEQ multiplex PCR; TCRdb's table is partial and in-frame only. The table lists about 750,000 clones, 92% of them singletons. Sequencing was done on a sample of naive CD8+ T cells sorted from blood. The source of these receptors is a man younger than 40 in good health.

V usage is TRBV5-1 and J usage is TRBJ2-5, with D unresolved. This CDR3 has 14 amino acids. The V gene lost 3 bases and the J gene lost 0 bases, with 9 bases spanning the gap. CDR1 SGHRS and CDR2 YFSETQ come from the germline V gene. The CDR3 spells CASSSSQYQETQYF. DNA for the CDR3: TGCGCCAGCAGCTCATCTCAGTACCAAGAGACCCAGTACTTC.

This rearrangement joins TRBV7-8 to TRBJ1-2; the D gene is possibly TRBD1 (5 bases). The V gene's germline CDR1 is SGHVS and CDR2 FQNEAQ. CDR3 length equals 13 residues. With 4 bases removed from V and 8 bases from J, the gap between germline ends came to 14 bases. CDR3: CASSSPGTWGYTF. The CDR3 nucleotides are TGTGCCAGCAGCTCGCCCGGGACTTGGGGCTACACCTTC.